The 11 T cell receptor beta chains reported below all come from one sample, sequenced in a study of T cells in Graves' hyperthyroidism and ophthalmopathy. Amplification targeted TCR beta CDR3 regions from RNA transcripts. When the TCR CDR3 underwent first-round RT-PCR, the HTBI primer set was used. Each CDR3 protein is one row after TCRdb ran MiXCR on the multiplex PCR reads. The sample includes a few hundred thousand distinct CDR3 sequences, about a sixth of them seen just once. Input material: blood. These receptors all stem from a woman aged 18-29 years with Graves' hyperthyroidism.

The rearrangement joins TRBV11-3 to TRBJ2-3; 16 bases are shared with TRBD2. V dropped 3 bases and J dropped 3; count of bases not matched to a gene: 9. Germline CDR1 SGHNT, CDR2 YENEEA. CDR3 size: 19 residues. CDR3 in amino acids: CASSLGLAGGPSRTDTQYF. DNA of the CDR3: TGTGCCAGCAGCTTGGGACTAGCGGGGGGGCCGAGTAGGACAGATACGCAGTATTTT.

Many counts were recorded for this clonotype. The rearrangement joins TRBV19 to TRBJ1-1; weak D call: TRBD1 (5 bases). Deletions cut 8 bases from V and 7 bases from J, with 14 bases between. Germline V lookup: CDR1 LNHDA, CDR2 SQIVND (reference sequence). The CDR3 loop spans 12 amino acids. This CDR3 is CASGDRTNEAFF. DNA for the CDR3: TGTGCCAGTGGGGACCGAACCAATGAAGCTTTCTTT.

This clonotype has ten or more counts. V gene TRBV5-8 combines with J gene TRBJ2-1; D is perhaps TRBD2 (6 bases). V lost 3 bases and J 8 bases, leaving 18 bases between the germline ends. The CDR3 length is 15 residues. CDR1 SGHTS and CDR2 YDEGEE come from the germline V gene. In nucleotides, the CDR3 is TGTGCCAGCAGCTGGCGACGGGAGCAGAGGGATGAGCAGTTCTTC. Residues: CASSWRREQRDEQFF.

This clonotype was observed a few times. The chain carries TRBV18 and TRBJ2-3, with 14 bases lining up with TRBD2. The CDR3 runs to 16 residues. Germline V gene sequence: CDR1 KGHSH, CDR2 LQKENI. V gave up 5 bases and J gave up 1 base; unmatched junction bases: 2. CDR3 bases: TGTGCCAGCTCATCGACTAGCGGGGGGGGCACAGATACGCAGTATTTT. This codes for CASSSTSGGGTDTQYF.

Note on this clonotype: This may arise from a read error, as a much more abundant clone is one base away. The chain couples TRBV2 to TRBJ1-1, with no clear D. CDR1 is SNHLY, CDR2 FYNNEI, per germline. This CDR3 spans 13 amino acids. V was shortened by 6 bases and J by 3 bases, with 11 bases between the two germline ends. The CDR3 DNA sequence: TGTGCCAGCAGCGAAAGGGTTTACACTGAAGCTTTCTTT. Protein sequence: CASSERVYTEAFF.

The V and J genes are TRBV11-2 and TRBJ2-3, with D perhaps matching TRBD1 (7 bases). V shed 1 base and J shed 5 bases, with 13 bases lying between them. The CDR3 has 15 residues. The germline CDR1 and CDR2 sequences are SGHAT and FQNNGV. CDR3 region: CASSLGGRGVDTQYF. For the CDR3, the DNA is TGTGCCAGCAGCTTAGGTGGCAGGGGGGTAGATACGCAGTATTTT. Full variable domain (remainder filled in from reference TRBV11-2 and TRBJ2-3): EAGVAQSPRYKIIEKRQSVAFWCNPISGHATLYWYQQILGQGPKLLIQFQNNGVVDDSQLPKDRFSAERLKGVDSTLKIQPAKLEDSAVYLCASSLGGRGVDTQYFGPGTRLTVL.

This clonotype was observed at least ten times. The chain combines TRBV2 with TRBJ2-3; 10 bases are shared with TRBD2. This CDR3 contains 14 residues. Germline CDR1 reads SNHLY; CDR2 reads FYNNEI. Germline trimming cut 6 bases from V and 6 bases from J; bases unmatched to any gene: 6. In DNA form, the CDR3 reads TGTGCCAGCAGAGAGCGGGGGGGCAGGGATACGCAGTATTTT. Amino acid sequence: CASRERGGRDTQYF.

The sample holds many counts of this clonotype. The rearrangement joins TRBV3-1 to TRBJ1-2, with D unresolved. Germline loops: CDR1 LGHDT, CDR2 YNNKEL (reference sequence). Trimming removed 1 base at V and 12 bases at J, with 18 bases between. The CDR3 sequence is 14 residues long. Here the CDR3 reads CASSQVSRGVQNTF. CDR3 nucleotide sequence: TGTGCCAGCAGCCAAGTCTCCCGGGGAGTCCAGAACACCTTC.

This clonotype was counted ten times or more. The chain combines TRBV7-9 with TRBJ1-2; TRBD1 matches 8 bases. Germline values: CDR1 SEHNR, CDR2 FQNEAQ (reference sequence). The CDR3 runs 16 residues. V lost 5 bases and J lost 11; bases outside the gene matches: 19. Written as DNA, the CDR3 is TGTGCCAGCAGCGTGGCTTTGAGAGACAGGGGTGAGAAGTACACCTTC. Amino acids: CASSVALRDRGEKYTF.

At least ten counts were recorded for this clonotype. The chain couples TRBV28 to TRBJ1-2; 7 bases are shared with TRBD1. J was trimmed by 8 bases and V by 8 bases; bases with no gene match: 8. From germline, CDR1 is MDHEN and CDR2 SYDVKM. The CDR3 spans 12 residues. CDR3 in DNA: TGTGCCAGCTATCGACAGGGCTACGGCTACACCTTC. Its protein is CASYRQGYGYTF.

This clonotype was counted at least ten times. The rearrangement uses TRBV30 and TRBJ2-7; D gene ambiguous. The CDR3 runs to 11 residues. Trimming pared 1 base from V and 6 bases from J, leaving 7 bases between. Germline CDR1 GTSNPN, CDR2 SVGIG (reference sequence). DNA of the CDR3: TGTGCCTGGAGTGCCCAAAGCGAGCAGTACTTC. Its protein is CAWSAQSEQYF.